Below, 22 T cell receptor beta chains from the same sample are listed, as sequenced in a study of cytomegalovirus exposure and HLA in healthy donors. Primers for the PCR totalled 60 Vbeta and 13 Jbeta. Sequencing used immunoSEQ multiplex PCR; TCRdb keeps in-frame clones, though not all of them. This table has 95,000 to 150,000 clones, around four fifths appearing once. Sequencing used PBMCs. All receptors derive from a man in his sixties in good health and CMV-seropositive.

This rearrangement joins TRBV28 to TRBJ1-5; D call uncertain. The CDR3 contains 17 residues. V was trimmed by 5 bases and J by 3 bases, leaving 20 bases between them. Germline CDR1 is MDHEN and CDR2 is SYDVKM. CDR3 DNA: TGTGCCAGCAGTACCCTGACGGACCGGAGGATCAATCAGCCCCAGCATTTT. Its translation: CASSTLTDRRINQPQHF.

The chain couples TRBV19 to TRBJ2-3; D may be TRBD2 (5 bases). V was trimmed by 10 bases and J by 1 base, leaving 15 bases between them. CDR1 is LNHDA, CDR2 SQIVND, per germline (reference sequence). The CDR3 totals 14 residues. CDR3 coding DNA: TGTGCCACCAGGACTTCTACCGGCACAGATACGCAGTATTTT. It specifies CATRTSTGTDTQYF.

This chain joins TRBV18 and TRBJ1-1, with D hard to call. V lost 4 bases and J lost 3, with 3 bases in between. Germline V lookup: CDR1 KGHSH, CDR2 LQKENI. The CDR3 has 11 residues. CDR3 region: CASSLDTEAFF. The DNA for the CDR3 is TGTGCCAGCTCACTCGACACTGAAGCTTTCTTT.

The chain has TRBV19 and TRBJ1-6; D is ambiguous. CDR3 length: 13 amino acids. The V and J ends lost 4 bases and 5 bases respectively, with 6 bases between them. CDR1 is LNHDA and CDR2 is SQIVND in the germline V gene (reference sequence). In DNA, the CDR3 is TGTGCCAGTAGTAGGCAGGATAATTCACCCCTCCACTTT. As protein: CASSRQDNSPLHF.

The V gene is TRBV5-6, the J gene TRBJ2-6; 8 bases are a match to TRBD2. CDR1 is SGHDT, CDR2 YYEEEE, per germline. This CDR3 is built from 16 residues. After removal of 5 bases from V and 2 bases from J, the junction contained 6 bases not matched to a gene. CDR3 sequence (DNA): TGTGCCAGCAGGAAGGGACTAGATACTGGGGCCAACGTCCTGACTTTC. Translated: CASRKGLDTGANVLTF. Together with reference TRBV5-6 and TRBJ2-6, the CDR3 gives the full variable domain: DAGVTQSPTHLIKTRGQQVTLRCSPKSGHDTVSWYQQALGQGPQFIFQYYEEEERQRGNFPDRFSGHQFPNYSSELNVNALLLGDSALYLCASRKGLDTGANVLTFGAGSRLTVL.

This sequence joins TRBV18 and TRBJ1-1; 8 bases line up with TRBD1. Trimming removed 6 bases from V and 0 bases from J; junction bases left unmatched: 6. The germline V gene has CDR1 KGHSH and CDR2 LQKENI. CDR3 length: 15 residues. For the CDR3, the DNA is TGTGCCAGCTCGCCGACAGGGGAGGTGAACACTGAAGCTTTCTTT. Translated, it gives CASSPTGEVNTEAFF. Full variable domain (rest looked up from reference TRBV18 and TRBJ1-1): NAGVMQNPRHLVRRRGQEARLRCSPMKGHSHVYWYRQLPEEGLKFMVYLQKENIIDESGMPKERFSAEFPKEGPSILRIQQVVRGDSAAYFCASSPTGEVNTEAFFGQGTRLTVV.

This clone was detected only once. The rearrangement uses TRBV28 and TRBJ2-3; TRBD2 aligns across 11 bases. Germline V gene lookup returns CDR1 MDHEN and CDR2 SYDVKM. Unmatched junction bases numbered 8, after V lost 10 bases and J lost 5 bases. The CDR3 is 14 residues long. For the CDR3, the DNA is TGTGCCACCACTAGCGGGAGTCTTGGAGATACGCAGTATTTT. It is translated as CATTSGSLGDTQYF.

This clone was picked up one time. This chain uses TRBV20-1 with TRBJ2-3; D gene uncertain. The CDR3 consists of 11 residues. V lost 1 base and J 6 bases, leaving 5 bases between the germline ends. Germline V gene lookup returns CDR1 DFQATT and CDR2 SNEGSKA (reference sequence). CDR3: CSARAGDTQYF. The CDR3 region has the DNA TGCAGTGCTAGAGCCGGGGATACGCAGTATTTT.

This clone was seen once. J is TRBJ2-1 and V is TRBV2; D is perhaps TRBD2 (6 bases). CDR1 is SNHLY, CDR2 FYNNEI, per germline. The CDR3 has 14 amino acids. Trimming removed 6 bases from V and 8 bases from J, with 17 bases in between. This chain's CDR3 is CASSNLGPGDEQFF. CDR3 nucleotides: TGTGCCAGCAGCAACCTCGGACCGGGGGATGAGCAGTTCTTC.

V gene TRBV5-1 combines with J gene TRBJ2-3; the match to TRBD2 covers 10 bases. The length of the CDR3 is 16 residues. After removal of 2 bases from V and 0 bases from J, the junction contained 3 bases not matched to a gene. Germline-derived CDR1 and CDR2 are SGHRS and YFSETQ. CDR3 nucleotides: TGCGCCAGCAGCTTTGGGACTAGCGACAGCACAGATACGCAGTATTTT. This gives the protein CASSFGTSDSTDTQYF.

The chain is built from TRBV4-2 and TRBJ2-2, with D possibly matching TRBD1 (6 bases). V was trimmed by 6 bases and J by 0 bases, leaving 8 bases between them. This CDR3 region has 14 residues. CDR1 LGHNA and CDR2 YNFKEQ come from the germline V gene. CDR3: CASRTGANTGELFF. The CDR3 bases are TGTGCCAGCAGGACAGGAGCGAACACCGGGGAGCTGTTTTTT.

This clone showed up just once. The rearrangement links TRBV2 to TRBJ2-7; possibly TRBD1 for D (6 bases). CDR3 length: 14 amino acids. CDR1 and CDR2 (germline): SNHLY, FYNNEI. V lost 6 bases to trimming and J lost 3 bases, with 15 bases between them. CDR3 sequence reads: CASRARGNYYEQYF. In DNA form, the CDR3 reads TGTGCCAGCAGAGCCAGGGGAAACTACTACGAGCAGTACTTC.

The V gene is TRBV25-1, the J gene TRBJ2-1; TRBD2 matches at 8 bases. Germline values: CDR1 MGHDK, CDR2 SYGVNS. After removal of 2 bases from V and 7 bases from J, the junction contained 4 bases not matched to a gene. The CDR3 sequence is 14 residues long. The CDR3 spells CASSERGRLNEQFF. CDR3 in DNA: TGTGCCAGCAGTGAACGCGGGAGGTTGAATGAGCAGTTCTTC.

The rearrangement joins TRBV18 to TRBJ2-7, with 9 bases matching TRBD1. V dropped 2 bases and J dropped 1; count of bases not matched to a gene: 6. Per germline, CDR1 KGHSH and CDR2 LQKENI. This CDR3 contains 16 residues. The CDR3, as DNA: TGTGCCAGCTCACCAACGACAGGGGGAGGTTCCTACGAGCAGTACTTC. Protein product: CASSPTTGGGSYEQYF.

This clone showed up just once. This rearrangement joins TRBV27 to TRBJ2-1; 14 bases line up with TRBD2. The CDR3 spans 17 residues. The junction had 7 bases not matched to a gene; V was cut back by 2 bases and J by 7 bases. Germline V gene sequence: CDR1 MNHEY, CDR2 SMNVEV (reference sequence). The DNA for the CDR3 is TGTGCCAGCAGTTTACCGCCGGGACTAGCGGGAGAGAATGAGCAGTTCTTC. Its translation is CASSLPPGLAGENEQFF.

V and J are TRBV7-9 and TRBJ1-1, with TRBD1 identical over 8 bases. This CDR3 contains 16 residues. From germline, CDR1 is SEHNR and CDR2 FQNEAQ (reference sequence). Unmatched junction bases numbered 8, after V lost 5 bases and J lost 0 bases. CDR3 loop: CASSPRGQAMNTEAFF. For the CDR3, the DNA is TGTGCCAGCAGCCCACGGGGACAGGCTATGAACACTGAAGCTTTCTTT. The whole variable domain, remainder taken from reference TRBV7-9 and TRBJ1-1, is DTGVSQNPRHKITKRGQNVTFRCDPISEHNRLYWYRQTLGQGPEFLTYFQNEAQLEKSRLLSDRFSAERPKGSFSTLEIQRTEQGDSAMYLCASSPRGQAMNTEAFFGQGTRLTVV.

The rearrangement joins TRBV5-8 to TRBJ1-1; 8 bases fit TRBD1. Germline loops: CDR1 SGHTS, CDR2 YDEGEE. V lost 9 bases to trimming and J lost 7 bases; unmatched junction nucleotides: 8. The CDR3 is 12 residues long. The CDR3 reads CATNRGAVEAFF. In nucleotides, the CDR3 is TGTGCCACCAACAGGGGGGCGGTTGAAGCTTTCTTT.

By sample share, this clone is medium-sized. V is TRBV2 and J is TRBJ2-1; the match to TRBD2 covers 8 bases. With V trimmed by 5 bases and J by 7 bases, 4 bases remained unmatched. The CDR3 length is 13 residues. CDR1 is SNHLY, CDR2 FYNNEI, per germline. As DNA, the CDR3 is TGTGCCAGCAGTCCCGAGCGGGAGAATGAGCAGTTCTTC. Its protein product is CASSPERENEQFF.

The chain employs TRBV4-2 and TRBJ2-5, with 8 bases that match TRBD2. The J call may be incorrect, as the DNA end agrees better with TRBJ2-7. In germline, CDR1 is LGHNA, CDR2 YNFKEQ. The CDR3 length is 16 residues. Here the CDR3 DNA reads TGTGCCAGCAGCCAGACGGAAGCGGGAGCCCATTACGAGCAGTACTTC. As protein: CASSQTEAGAHYEQYF.

The chain links TRBV27 to TRBJ2-1; the match to TRBD1 covers 12 bases. V shed 3 bases, J shed 13 bases, and the junction held 10 bases outside the gene matches. In germline, CDR1 is MNHEY, CDR2 SMNVEV (reference sequence). The CDR3 loop spans 15 amino acids. CDR3 sequence: CASSFLRDRGREQFF. The CDR3 DNA reads TGTGCCAGCAGTTTCCTTCGGGACAGGGGGCGCGAACAGTTCTTC.

The V call is TRBV7-8, the J call TRBJ1-3; D not resolved. Germline CDR1 SGHVS, CDR2 FQNEAQ. The germline V and J ends were trimmed by 5 bases and 2 bases, with 7 bases remaining between them. The CDR3 consists of 13 residues. CDR3 loop: CASSPYAGNTIYF. The CDR3, as DNA: TGTGCCAGCAGCCCCTACGCTGGAAACACCATATATTTT.

The CDR3 region has the DNA TGTGCCAGCAGCTTAGGAGTGAGGGAGCAGTACTTC. Its translation is CASSLGVREQYF. The chain couples TRBV7-8 to TRBJ2-7; D remains unclear. The V gene lost 1 base and the J gene lost 7 bases, with 8 bases spanning the gap. The CDR3 extends over 12 amino acids. Germline CDR1 and CDR2: SGHVS and FQNEAQ.